These T cell receptor beta chains were read from a single sample in a study of T-cell memory formation after mild COVID-19. MiXCR was run by TCRdb on the 5' RACE reads, yielding one entry per CDR3 protein. This sample yields about 400,000 distinct CDR3 sequences, of which 15% to 20% are seen a single time; roughly 21% belongs to the top ten. The sequencing input was PBMCs or a T cell subset sorted from them (not recorded which). The receptors originated from a man aged 18 to 30 who had mild COVID-19 (a few samples of this study predate the infection). Cell type and time point are not known. The CDR3 runs from the conserved cysteine through the conserved F or W. The D gene is left open where the match is weak. The size entry is marked missing in some rows and otherwise reads once, few, many or a size class.

d_gene	v_gene	j_gene	abundance	len	CDR3nt	CDR3aa
-	TRBV2	TRBJ2-1	few	13	TGTGCCAGCCCGGGGGGCCTATACAATGAGCAGTTCTTC	CASPGGLYNEQFF
-	TRBV11-3	TRBJ2-5	-	14	TGTGCCAGCAGCTTGGGCGGGGTCGAGGAGACCCAGTACTTC	CASSLGGVEETQYF
TRBD2	TRBV5-1	TRBJ2-5	many	14	TGCGCCAGCAGCTCGACTAGCGGTGCGGAGACCCAGTACTTC	CASSSTSGAETQYF
-	TRBV29-1	TRBJ2-7	few	12	TGCAGCGTTGAAAGCGAGGGATACGAGCAGTACTTC	CSVESEGYEQYF
TRBD2	TRBV28	TRBJ2-5	few	11	TGTTCTAGCGGCCGTTCTCGGGCCCAGTACTTC	CSSGRSRAQYF
-	TRBV7-9	TRBJ2-2	few	18	TGTGCCAGCAGCTCCCCCATTCGAGAGGGGGCGAACACCGGGGAGCTGTTTTTT	CASSSPIREGANTGELFF
TRBD2	TRBV4-1	TRBJ2-3	-	16	TGCGCCAGCAGCCAAGTAAGCGGGGGGAATCCAGATACGCAGTATTTT	CASSQVSGGNPDTQYF
-	TRBV27	TRBJ1-1	-	16	TGTGCCAGCAGTTTATCCGGGACAAGGACATTGGGTGAAGCTTTCTTT	CASSLSGTRTLGEAFF
-	TRBV24-1	TRBJ1-5	few	13	TGTGCCACCAGTGGAATCAGGGGTTGGCCCCAGCATTTT	CATSGIRGWPQHF
-	TRBV5-1	TRBJ2-2	many	11	TGCGCCAGACGGGATATCGGGGAGCTGTTTTTT	CARRDIGELFF
-	TRBV5-1	TRBJ2-3	-	14	TGCGCCAGCAGCTCTCCCGGGGGCGCAGATACGCAGTATTTT	CASSSPGGADTQYF
-	TRBV9	TRBJ1-2	-	15	TGTGCCAGCAGCGTAGATCCAGGAGCTAACTATGGCTACACCTTC	CASSVDPGANYGYTF
TRBD1	TRBV5-4	TRBJ1-1	few	15	TGTGCCAGCACCGCTCGGGACAGGCAGAACACTGAAGCTTTCTTT	CASTARDRQNTEAFF
TRBD1	TRBV20-1	TRBJ1-5	-	13	TGCAGTGCTAGGCAGGGGGTAGATCAGCCCCAGCATTTT	CSARQGVDQPQHF
-	TRBV11-2	TRBJ1-1	few	14	TGTGCCAGCAGCAGGGATCCGGGTGGTACTGAAGCTTTCTTT	CASSRDPGGTEAFF
TRBD1	TRBV29-1	TRBJ2-3	once	16	TGCATCGCCTACTATTCGGACAGGAGGATCACAGATACGCAGTATTTT	CIAYYSDRRITDTQYF
TRBD1	TRBV5-1	TRBJ1-6	many	14	TGCGCCAGCAGCGTCCAGGGGGCGCGGACACCCCTCCACTTT	CASSVQGARTPLHF
TRBD1	TRBV20-1	TRBJ2-7	-	13	TGCAGTGCTTTGACAGGGGACATCCACGAGCAGTACTTC	CSALTGDIHEQYF
TRBD1	TRBV9	TRBJ1-2	-	14	TGTGCCAGCAGCGCCGGGACAGGGGGCAGTGGCTACACCTTC	CASSAGTGGSGYTF
TRBD1	TRBV5-1	TRBJ2-3	-	15	TGCGCCAGCAGCTTGAGGGACAGGGCGGTAGATACGCAGTATTTT	CASSLRDRAVDTQYF
-	TRBV20-1	TRBJ2-3	many	11	TGCAGTGCTAGTTTCCCGGGTACGCAGTATTTT	CSASFPGTQYF
-	TRBV6-5	TRBJ2-7	-	13	TGTGCCAGCAAAGGACTAAACGACTACGAGCAGTACTTC	CASKGLNDYEQYF
-	TRBV20-1	TRBJ2-2	-	16	TGCAGTGCTAGAGAGACCCCGGGAGTGAACACCGGGGAGCTGTTTTTT	CSARETPGVNTGELFF
-	TRBV9	TRBJ1-5	-	14	TGTGCCAGACCCTGGACGGATAGCAATCAGCCCCAGCATTTT	CARPWTDSNQPQHF
-	TRBV6-2/TRBV6-3	TRBJ2-5	many	11	TGTGCCAGCATCCTGGGGGAGACCCAGTACTTC	CASILGETQYF
-	TRBV15	TRBJ2-3	-	15	TGTGCCACCAGTCTCTCGGGGGTGTACACAGATACGCAGTATTTT	CATSLSGVYTDTQYF
TRBD1	TRBV12-3/TRBV12-4	TRBJ2-1	few	16	TGTGCCAGCTGCCCTAGCTTCGGACAGGGGTTCAATGAGCAGTTCTTC	CASCPSFGQGFNEQFF
-	TRBV10-3	TRBJ1-1	few	13	TGTGCCACCTCGACAGGCCCCAACACTGAAGCTTTCTTT	CATSTGPNTEAFF
-	TRBV7-9	TRBJ1-1	-	10	TGTGCCAGCAGCCCGATTGAAGCTTTCTTT	CASSPIEAFF
-	TRBV7-6	TRBJ2-1	-	16	TGTGCCAGCAGCTTAGCGCTGACAGAATCGGGCAATGAGCAGTTCTTC	CASSLALTESGNEQFF
TRBD1	TRBV5-1	TRBJ2-1	many	13	TGCGCCAGCAGCTGGGCCCACAGGGGTGAGCAGTTCTTC	CASSWAHRGEQFF
TRBD2	TRBV12-3/TRBV12-4	TRBJ2-1	-	17	TGTGCCAGCACCGACGGGGCGGGGGGTCGGTCCTACAATGAGCAGTTCTTC	CASTDGAGGRSYNEQFF
TRBD1	TRBV4-1	TRBJ2-2	few	14	TGCGCCGCCGGCCACAGGGGAAAATCCGGGGAGCTGTTTTTT	CAAGHRGKSGELFF
-	TRBV27	TRBJ1-1	few	14	TGTGCCAGCAGTTTATCGGCGAGGAGCACTGAAGCTTTCTTT	CASSLSARSTEAFF
-	TRBV28	TRBJ2-4	-	11	TGTGCCAGCAGTTTAGCAAACATTCAGTACTTC	CASSLANIQYF